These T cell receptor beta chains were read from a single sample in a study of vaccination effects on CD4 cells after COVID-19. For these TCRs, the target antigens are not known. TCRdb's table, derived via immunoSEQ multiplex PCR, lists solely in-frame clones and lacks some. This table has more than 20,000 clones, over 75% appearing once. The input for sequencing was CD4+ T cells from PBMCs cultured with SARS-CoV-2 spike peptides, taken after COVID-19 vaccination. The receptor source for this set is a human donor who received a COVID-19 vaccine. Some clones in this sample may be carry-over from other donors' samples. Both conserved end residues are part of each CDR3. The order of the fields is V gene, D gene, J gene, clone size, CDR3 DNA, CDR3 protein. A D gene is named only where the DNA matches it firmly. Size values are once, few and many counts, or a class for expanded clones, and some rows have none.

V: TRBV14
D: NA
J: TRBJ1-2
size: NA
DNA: TGTGCCAGCAGCCAAACCGGACAGACCTATGGCTACACCTTC
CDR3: CASSQTGQTYGYTF

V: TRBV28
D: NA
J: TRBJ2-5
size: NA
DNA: TGTGCCACCAGACTACTACAAGAGACCCAGTACTTC
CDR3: CATRLLQETQYF

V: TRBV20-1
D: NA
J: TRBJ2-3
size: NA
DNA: TGCAGTGCTAGGGGGTTGGATACGCAGTATTTT
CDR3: CSARGLDTQYF

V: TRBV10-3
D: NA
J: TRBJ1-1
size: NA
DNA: TGTGCCATCAGTGAGTCTGGAGGGCCTAACGGTGAAGCTTTCTTT
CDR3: CAISESGGPNGEAFF

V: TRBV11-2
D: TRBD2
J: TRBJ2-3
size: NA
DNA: TGTGCCAGCAGCCTAACATCCGGGGGGGCCGGGACAGATACGCAGTATTTT
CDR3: CASSLTSGGAGTDTQYF

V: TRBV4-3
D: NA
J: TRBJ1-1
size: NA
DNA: TGCGCCAGCAGCCAAGATCTAGGTGCAGGGAAGACTGAAGCTTTCTTT
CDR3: CASSQDLGAGKTEAFF

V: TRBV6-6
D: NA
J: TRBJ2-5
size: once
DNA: TGTGCCAGCAGCCCCACGAGGGGGGCAGAGACCCAGTACTTC
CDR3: CASSPTRGAETQYF

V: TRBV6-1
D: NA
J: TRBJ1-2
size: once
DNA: TGTGCCAGCAGTGAATTTGGGCATTCGGGCTACACCTTC
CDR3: CASSEFGHSGYTF

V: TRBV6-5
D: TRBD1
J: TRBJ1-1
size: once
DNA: TGTGCCAGCAGAAGGGGACAGATGAACACTGAAGCTTTCTTT
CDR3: CASRRGQMNTEAFF

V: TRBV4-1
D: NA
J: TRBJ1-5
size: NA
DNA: TGCGCCAGCAGCCAGGAAAGGGGTCGGGCAAGGGATCAGCCCCAGCATTTT
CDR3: CASSQERGRARDQPQHF

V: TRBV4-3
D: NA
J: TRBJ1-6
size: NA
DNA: TGCGCCAGCAGCCAGGGTACGATGGGGGCGAGAAATAATTCACCCCTCCACTTT
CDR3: CASSQGTMGARNNSPLHF

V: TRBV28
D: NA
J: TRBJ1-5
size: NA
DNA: TGTGCCAGCAGTTTAGTTGGTGAGATCGGTAGGCAGCCCCAGCATTTT
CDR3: CASSLVGEIGRQPQHF

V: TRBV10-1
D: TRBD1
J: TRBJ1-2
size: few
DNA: TGCGCCAGCACCCACCGACAGGGTACCTATGGCTACACCTTC
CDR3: CASTHRQGTYGYTF

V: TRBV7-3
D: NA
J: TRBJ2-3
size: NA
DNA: TGTGCCAGCAGCGCCCTAGCGATTAGCACAGATACGCAGTATTTT
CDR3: CASSALAISTDTQYF

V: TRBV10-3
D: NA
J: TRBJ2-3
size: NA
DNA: TGTGCCATCAGTGCGTTGGATACGCAGTATTTT
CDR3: CAISALDTQYF

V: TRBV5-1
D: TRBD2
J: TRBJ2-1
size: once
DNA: TGCGCCAGCAGTCCGGGACTAGTGAGCTCCTACAATGAGCAGTTCTTC
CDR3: CASSPGLVSSYNEQFF

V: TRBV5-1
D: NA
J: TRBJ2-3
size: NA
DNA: TGCGCCAGCAGCTACTGGACTACTACAGATACGCAGTATTTT
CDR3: CASSYWTTTDTQYF

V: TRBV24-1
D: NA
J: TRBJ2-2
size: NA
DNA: TGTGCCACCAGTGATTTCTACGGGACAAGCACCGGGGAGCTGTTTTTT
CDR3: CATSDFYGTSTGELFF

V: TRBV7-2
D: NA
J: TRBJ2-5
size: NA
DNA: TGTGCCAGCAGCTTACCGAACCGGGACCAAAAAGAGACCCAGTACTTC
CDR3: CASSLPNRDQKETQYF

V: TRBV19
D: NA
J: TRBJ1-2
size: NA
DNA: TGTGCCAGTAGTCTGACGACAGAAAATTACTATGGCTACACCTTC
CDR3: CASSLTTENYYGYTF

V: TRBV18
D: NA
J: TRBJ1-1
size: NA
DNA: TGTGCCAGCTCTCGAAATGGCAAAAACACTGAAGCTTTCTTT
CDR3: CASSRNGKNTEAFF

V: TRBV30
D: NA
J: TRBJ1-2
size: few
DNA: TGTGCCTGGACTGCCCGGCCAGGCCAGAAAGGCTACACCTTC
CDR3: CAWTARPGQKGYTF

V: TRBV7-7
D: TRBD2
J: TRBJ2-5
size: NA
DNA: TGTGCCAGCAGCCACACGGGGGGAACCCTTAAGACCCAGTACTTC
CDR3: CASSHTGGTLKTQYF

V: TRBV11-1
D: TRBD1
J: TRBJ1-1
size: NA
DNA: TGTGCCAGCAGCTTAGGGGACAGCACGAACACTGAAGCTTTCTTT
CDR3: CASSLGDSTNTEAFF

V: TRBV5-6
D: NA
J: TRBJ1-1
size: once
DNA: TGTGCCAGCAGCTTGGGGCCGAACACTGAAGCTTTCTTT
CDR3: CASSLGPNTEAFF

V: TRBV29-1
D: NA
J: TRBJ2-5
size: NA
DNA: TGCAGCGCTCGGGACTTTGAGACCCAGTACTTC
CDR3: CSARDFETQYF

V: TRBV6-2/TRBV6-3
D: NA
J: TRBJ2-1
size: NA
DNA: TGTGCCAGCAGTTACTATTTAGGAGCAACCGTTAAGAACAATGAGCAGTTCTTC
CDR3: CASSYYLGATVKNNEQFF

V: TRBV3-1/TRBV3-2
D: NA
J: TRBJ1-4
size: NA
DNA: TGTGCCAGCAGCCAAGGGACGATCGACCATGAAAAACTGTTTTTT
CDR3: CASSQGTIDHEKLFF

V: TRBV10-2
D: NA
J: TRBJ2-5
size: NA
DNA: TGCGCCAGCAGTGAGGGGAGGACTAAAGAGACCCAGTACTTC
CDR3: CASSEGRTKETQYF

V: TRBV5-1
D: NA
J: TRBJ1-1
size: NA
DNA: TGCGCCAGCAGCTCCCTTGGGTCCCGGAACACTGAAGCTTTCTTT
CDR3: CASSSLGSRNTEAFF

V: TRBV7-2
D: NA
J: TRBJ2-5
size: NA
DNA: TGTGCCAGCAGCCACCCCCGAGAGACCCAGTACTTC
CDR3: CASSHPRETQYF

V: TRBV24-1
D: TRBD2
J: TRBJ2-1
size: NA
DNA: TGTGCCACCAGTAACCAACTAGCGGGGAAGTACAATGAGCAGTTCTTC
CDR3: CATSNQLAGKYNEQFF

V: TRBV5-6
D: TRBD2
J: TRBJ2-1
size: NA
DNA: TGTGCCAGCAGCTTGGTACCAGCGGGAGAGCAGTTCTTC
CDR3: CASSLVPAGEQFF

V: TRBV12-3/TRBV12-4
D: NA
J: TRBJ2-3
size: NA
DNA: TGTGCCAGCAGTTTGAATAGTCCTCGGCAGTATTTT
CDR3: CASSLNSPRQYF

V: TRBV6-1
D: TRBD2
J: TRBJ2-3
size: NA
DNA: TGTGCCAGCAGTAAAGGACTAGCGGGGTCTACAGATACGCAGTATTTT
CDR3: CASSKGLAGSTDTQYF

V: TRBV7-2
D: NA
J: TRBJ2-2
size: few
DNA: TGTGCCAGCAGCTTAGGGCGGGCGTACACCGGGGAGCTGTTTTTT
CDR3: CASSLGRAYTGELFF

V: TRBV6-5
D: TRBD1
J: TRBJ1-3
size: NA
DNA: TGTGCCAGCAGCCAAGACAGGGCTGGAAACACCATATATTTT
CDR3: CASSQDRAGNTIYF

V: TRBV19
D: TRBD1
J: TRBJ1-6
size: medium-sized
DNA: TGTGCCAGTAGTATTCTCACAGGGGGGCAATATAATTCACCCCTCCACTTT
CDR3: CASSILTGGQYNSPLHF

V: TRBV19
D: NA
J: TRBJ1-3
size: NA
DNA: TGTGCCAGTAGTAACACAGGCGTCTCTGGAAACACCATATATTTT
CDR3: CASSNTGVSGNTIYF

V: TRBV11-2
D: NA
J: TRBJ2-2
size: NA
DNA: TGTGCCAGCAGCTTCGCAGGGCTTAACACCGGGGAGCTGTTTTTT
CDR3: CASSFAGLNTGELFF

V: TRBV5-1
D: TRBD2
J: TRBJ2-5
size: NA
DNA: TGCGCCAGCACGGCGGGGGGAAACCAAGAGACCCAGTACTTC
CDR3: CASTAGGNQETQYF

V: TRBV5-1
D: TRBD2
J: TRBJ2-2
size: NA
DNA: TGCGCCAGCAGCACCCGGGGGGGGAACACCGGGGAGCTGTTTTTT
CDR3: CASSTRGGNTGELFF

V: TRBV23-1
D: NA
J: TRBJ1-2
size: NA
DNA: TGCGCCAGCAGGATACTCGAACTTCTAGGGGATGGCTACACCTTC
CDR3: CASRILELLGDGYTF

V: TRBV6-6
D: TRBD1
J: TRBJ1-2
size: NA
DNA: TGTGCCAGCAGTCGACAGGGTTATGGCTACACCTTC
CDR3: CASSRQGYGYTF

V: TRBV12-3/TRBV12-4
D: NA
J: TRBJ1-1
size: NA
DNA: TGTGCCAGCAGGGGGGCGTACACTGAAGCTTTCTTT
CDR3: CASRGAYTEAFF

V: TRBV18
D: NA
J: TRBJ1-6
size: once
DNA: TGTGCCAGCTCACCAGGGAGTGATTCACCCCTCCACTTT
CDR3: CASSPGSDSPLHF

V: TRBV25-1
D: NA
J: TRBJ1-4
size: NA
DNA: TGTGCCAGCAGATTAGTTAATGAAAAACTGTTTTTT
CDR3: CASRLVNEKLFF

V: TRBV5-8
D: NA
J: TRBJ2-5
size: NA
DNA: TGTGCCAGCAGCGGAGGCTCATCATGGGGAGAGACCCAGTACTTC
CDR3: CASSGGSSWGETQYF

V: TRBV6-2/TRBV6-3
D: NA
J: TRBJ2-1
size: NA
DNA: TGTGCCAGCAGTGACTACAGGGAGCAGTTCTTC
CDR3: CASSDYREQFF

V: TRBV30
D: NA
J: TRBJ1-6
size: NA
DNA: TGTGCCTGGAGTCCCACGGGACGGTCCAATTCACCCCTCCACTTT
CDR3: CAWSPTGRSNSPLHF

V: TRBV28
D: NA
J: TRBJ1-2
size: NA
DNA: TGTGCCAGCAGTTTGCCAGGGACCGGCTACACCTTC
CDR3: CASSLPGTGYTF